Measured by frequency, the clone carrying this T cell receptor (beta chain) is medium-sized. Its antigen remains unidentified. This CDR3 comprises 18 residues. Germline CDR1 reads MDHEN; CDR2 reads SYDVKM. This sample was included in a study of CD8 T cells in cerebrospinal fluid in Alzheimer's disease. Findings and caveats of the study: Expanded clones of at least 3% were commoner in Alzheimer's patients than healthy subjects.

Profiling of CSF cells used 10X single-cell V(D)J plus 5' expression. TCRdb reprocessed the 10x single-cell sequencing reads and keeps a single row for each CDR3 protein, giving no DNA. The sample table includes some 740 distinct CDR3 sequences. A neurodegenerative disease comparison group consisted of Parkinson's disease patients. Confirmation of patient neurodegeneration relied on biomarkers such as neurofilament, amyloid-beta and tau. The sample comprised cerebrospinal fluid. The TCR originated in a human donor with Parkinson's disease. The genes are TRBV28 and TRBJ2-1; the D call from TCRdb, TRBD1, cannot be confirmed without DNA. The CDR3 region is CASSPSTGRPSSYNEQFF.